What follows are 28 T cell receptor beta chains derived from one specimen sequenced in a study of OX40 agonist ivuxolimab in advanced cancers. Produced via immunoSEQ multiplex PCR; TCRdb's table is partial and in-frame only. The data show some 66,000 clones, about 85% seen once. Here the sequenced sample was CD4+ or CD8+ T cells sorted from blood, taken in a trial of the OX40 agonist ivuxolimab. These receptors were obtained from an adult with an advanced solid tumor such as melanoma, head and neck, liver or kidney cancer.

This chain joins TRBV5-4 and TRBJ2-5; D gene ambiguous. This CDR3 comprises 15 residues. CDR1 SGHNT and CDR2 YYREEE come from the germline V gene (reference sequence). V lost 0 bases and J lost 1, with 10 bases in between. CDR3 sequence (DNA): TGTGCCAGCAGCTTGGCCGGAGCTAGCCAAGAGACCCAGTACTTC. The encoded protein is CASSLAGASQETQYF.

This sequence joins TRBV11-2 and TRBJ1-4, with a weak D call TRBD1 (6 bases). The CDR3 runs to 13 residues. Germline V gives CDR1 SGHAT, CDR2 FQNNGV. Trimming pared 8 bases from V and 4 bases from J, leaving 11 bases between. The CDR3 nucleotides are TGTGCCAGCGCCCGGGGGCATAATGAAAAACTGTTTTTT. Protein product: CASARGHNEKLFF.

The chain links TRBV5-1 to TRBJ2-5; D possibly matches TRBD1 or TRBD2 (5 bases each). Per germline, CDR1 SGHRS and CDR2 YFSETQ. The germline V and J ends were trimmed by 4 bases and 5 bases, with 12 bases remaining between them. This CDR3 region has 13 residues. CDR3 in amino acids: CASSAGTAETQYF. The CDR3 nucleotides are TGCGCCAGCAGCGCTGGGACGGCGGAGACCCAGTACTTC.

The gene calls are TRBV5-4 and TRBJ1-2, with D possibly matching TRBD1 (5 bases). V gave up 4 bases and J gave up 2 bases, with 18 bases separating them. CDR1 SGHNT and CDR2 YYREEE come from the germline V gene (reference sequence). There are 16 residues in the CDR3. This CDR3 is CASSQRTLGSNYGYTF. In DNA, the CDR3 is TGTGCCAGCAGCCAACGGACACTCGGAAGCAACTATGGCTACACCTTC.

V is TRBV7-8 and J is TRBJ2-7; no firm D call. Germline V lookup: CDR1 SGHVS, CDR2 FQNEAQ. The CDR3 contains 12 residues. Trimming pared 2 bases from V and 3 bases from J, leaving 5 bases between. The CDR3 region has the DNA TGTGCCAGCAGCTTACTGGTCTACGAGCAGTACTTC. It yields the protein CASSLLVYEQYF.

This clone was seen only once. The rearrangement links TRBV28 to TRBJ2-3; D not resolved. Trimming pared 6 bases from V and 3 bases from J, leaving 4 bases between. The CDR3 has 11 residues. In germline, CDR1 is MDHEN, CDR2 SYDVKM. The CDR3 loop is CASSATDTQYF. The CDR3 coding sequence is TGTGCCAGCAGCGCAACAGATACGCAGTATTTT. Full variable domain (missing parts from reference TRBV28 and TRBJ2-3): DVKVTQSSRYLVKRTGEKVFLECVQDMDHENMFWYRQDPGLGLRLIYFSYDVKMKEKGDIPEGYSVSREKKERFSLILESASTNQTSMYLCASSATDTQYFGPGTRLTVL.

The V and J genes are TRBV19 and TRBJ2-7, with D hard to call. The V end was cut by 7 bases, the J end by 3 bases, with 16 bases between. Germline-derived CDR1 and CDR2 are LNHDA and SQIVND (reference sequence). The CDR3 runs to 14 residues. CDR3 coding DNA: TGTGCCAGTATCATTCCGGTCCCTTTCTACGAGCAGTACTTC. It specifies CASIIPVPFYEQYF.

This sequence joins TRBV9 and TRBJ2-7, with 16 bases that match TRBD2. Trimming cost V 4 bases and J 1 base; bases outside gene matches: 5. This CDR3 spans 17 amino acids. CDR1 is SGDLS and CDR2 is YYNGEE in the germline V gene. In DNA, the CDR3 is TGTGCCAGCAGCACGGGACTAGCGGGAGGGACTTCCTACGAGCAGTACTTC. This encodes CASSTGLAGGTSYEQYF.

V gene TRBV30 combines with J gene TRBJ1-2; TRBD1 might be the D (5 bases). Germline CDR1 is GTSNPN and CDR2 is SVGIG (reference sequence). Trimming pared 0 bases from V and 4 bases from J, leaving 9 bases between. The CDR3 totals 13 residues. The CDR3 here is CAWSVGGGYGYTF. The CDR3, as DNA: TGTGCCTGGAGTGTGGGGGGTGGCTATGGCTACACCTTC.

The chain recombines TRBV9 with TRBJ1-2, with TRBD1 matching over 9 bases. This CDR3 is 15 amino acids long. Looked up from germline, CDR1 is SGDLS and CDR2 is YYNGEE. V shed 9 bases, J shed 7 bases, and the junction held 16 bases outside the gene matches. CDR3 sequence reads: CATSRTGDPMRGYTF. In DNA, the CDR3 is TGTGCCACCTCTCGGACAGGGGATCCTATGCGTGGCTACACCTTC. Variable domain in full (rest from reference TRBV9 and TRBJ1-2): DSGVTQTPKHLITATGQRVTLRCSPRSGDLSVYWYQQSLDQGLQFLIQYYNGEERAKGNILERFSAQQFPDLHSELNLSSLELGDSALYFCATSRTGDPMRGYTFGSGTRLTVV.

The chain links TRBV4-1 to TRBJ2-3, with TRBD1 matching 8 bases. Germline lookup yields CDR1 MGHRA and CDR2 YSYEKL. The CDR3 is made up of 17 amino acids. J was trimmed by 2 bases and V by 2 bases; bases with no gene match: 9. CDR3 region: CASSQLGRDRYTDTQYF. As DNA, the CDR3 is TGCGCCAGCAGCCAATTAGGCCGGGACAGGTACACAGATACGCAGTATTTT.

The chain is built from TRBV2 and TRBJ2-7, with 12 nucleotides matching TRBD2. After removal of 3 bases from V and 6 bases from J, the junction contained 9 bases not matched to a gene. The CDR3 loop spans 16 amino acids. From germline, CDR1 is SNHLY and CDR2 FYNNEI. Here the CDR3 reads CASSEFASGGAVEQYF. The CDR3 bases are TGTGCCAGCAGTGAGTTCGCTAGCGGGGGGGCCGTCGAGCAGTACTTC.

The chain is built from TRBV21-1 and TRBJ1-4. TRBV21-1 is classified as a pseudogene. CDR3 length: 14 amino acids. In nucleotides, the CDR3 is TGTGCCAGCAGCAAAGACAGGGAGGGTGAAAAACTGTTTTTT. This gives the protein CASSKDREGEKLFF.

The chain couples TRBV18 to TRBJ1-1; TRBD1 matches 7 bases. Per the germline V gene, CDR1 is KGHSH and CDR2 is LQKENI. The trim removed 3 bases at V and 0 bases at J, leaving 4 bases unmatched. The CDR3 sequence is 15 residues long. The CDR3 is CASSPRGQLNTEAFF. For the CDR3, the DNA is TGTGCCAGCTCACCCCGGGGACAGCTGAACACTGAAGCTTTCTTT. Using reference TRBV18 and TRBJ1-1 for the parts outside the CDR3, the full variable domain is NAGVMQNPRHLVRRRGQEARLRCSPMKGHSHVYWYRQLPEEGLKFMVYLQKENIIDESGMPKERFSAEFPKEGPSILRIQQVVRGDSAAYFCASSPRGQLNTEAFFGQGTRLTVV.

This clone is a singleton in its sample. The V gene is TRBV19, the J gene TRBJ2-7; D possibly uses TRBD1 or TRBD2 (5 bases each). V was clipped by 5 bases and J by 3 bases, with 11 bases between them. Germline CDR1 is LNHDA and CDR2 is SQIVND (reference sequence). The CDR3 loop spans 13 amino acids. The CDR3 loop is CASSGDGHYEQYF. The CDR3 nucleotides read TGTGCCAGTAGTGGGGACGGCCACTACGAGCAGTACTTC. The full variable domain, with the rest looked up from reference TRBV19 and TRBJ2-7, is DGGITQSPKYLFRKEGQNVTLSCEQNLNHDAMYWYRQDPGQGLRLIYYSQIVNDFQKGDIAEGYSVSREKKESFPLTVTSAQKNPTAFYLCASSGDGHYEQYFGPGTRLTVT.

The chain links TRBV5-1 to TRBJ2-3; D is uncertain. The CDR3 is made up of 15 amino acids. V lost 2 bases and J 2 bases, leaving 12 bases between the germline ends. In germline, CDR1 is SGHRS, CDR2 YFSETQ. CDR3 loop: CASSLPGRATDTQYF. The DNA of the CDR3 is TGCGCCAGCAGCTTACCGGGCCGGGCCACAGATACGCAGTATTTT.

This clone was seen just once. This chain connects TRBV5-5 to TRBJ2-7; D remains unclear. The CDR3 is 15 residues long. Germline CDR1 is SGHKS and CDR2 is YYEKEE (reference sequence). V shed 2 bases and J shed 0 bases, with 12 bases lying between them. The CDR3 DNA sequence: TGTGCCAGCAGCTTATCCCCAGTTCCCTCCTACGAGCAGTACTTC. This translates into CASSLSPVPSYEQYF.

CDR3 DNA: TGTGCCAGCAGCTTAGCAGGGGTCGCCTACAATGAGCAGTTCTTC. Translation gives CASSLAGVAYNEQFF. The chain combines TRBV7-9 with TRBJ2-1; a weak D match, TRBD1 (5 bases). The CDR3 extends over 15 amino acids. The germline CDR1 and CDR2 sequences are SEHNR and FQNEAQ (reference sequence). V was trimmed by 0 bases and J by 2 bases, leaving 8 bases between them. Combining the CDR3 with reference TRBV7-9 and TRBJ2-1 gives the whole variable domain DTGVSQNPRHKITKRGQNVTFRCDPISEHNRLYWYRQTLGQGPEFLTYFQNEAQLEKSRLLSDRFSAERPKGSFSTLEIQRTEQGDSAMYLCASSLAGVAYNEQFFGPGTRLTVL.

The V and J genes are TRBV28 and TRBJ1-2, with D possibly TRBD1 on 5 matching bases. CDR1 MDHEN and CDR2 SYDVKM come from the germline V gene. The length of the CDR3 is 13 residues. V dropped 6 bases and J dropped 4 bases, with 12 bases sitting between them. The chain's CDR3 is CASRSGTIYGYTF. The CDR3 nucleotides are TGTGCCAGCAGGTCGGGGACCATCTATGGCTACACCTTC.

CDR3 in amino acids: CASSQDPSFAGINGYTF. As DNA, the CDR3 is TGCGCCAGCAGCCAAGATCCCTCTTTTGCGGGGATTAACGGCTACACCTTC. The chain combines TRBV4-3 with TRBJ1-2; D gene unclear. The CDR3 has 17 amino acids. Germline V gene data show CDR1 as LGHNA and CDR2 as YSLEER. The ends were cut back, 0 bases at V and 8 bases at J, with 22 bases in the middle.

The V call is TRBV10-3, the J call TRBJ1-2; no clear D. Per germline, CDR1 ENHRY and CDR2 SYGVKD. V was cut by 6 bases and J by 6 bases, with 14 bases left in between. The length of the CDR3 is 13 residues. CDR3 bases: TGTGCCATCAGGGGGTCAATCCAGAATGGCTACACCTTC. The encoded protein is CAIRGSIQNGYTF.

The rearrangement joins TRBV27 to TRBJ1-6; 8 nucleotides align to TRBD1. Trimming removed 2 bases from V and 5 bases from J; junction bases left unmatched: 2. CDR3 length: 15 residues. Germline CDR1 is MNHEY and CDR2 is SMNVEV (reference sequence). CDR3 coding DNA: TGTGCCAGCAGTTTAGAACAGGGGGATAATTCACCCCTCCACTTT. Its translation: CASSLEQGDNSPLHF.

CDR3 in amino acids: CASSYYGSGTYSPLHF. CDR3 sequence (DNA): TGTGCCAGTAGCTACTACGGATCCGGGACATATTCACCCCTCCACTTT. This chain uses TRBV19 with TRBJ1-6, with a possible D match to TRBD1 (6 bases). Per germline, CDR1 LNHDA and CDR2 SQIVND (reference sequence). V was shortened by 6 bases and J by 8 bases, with 20 bases between the two germline ends. This CDR3 spans 16 amino acids.

The chain has TRBV28 and TRBJ2-7; 8 bases fit TRBD2. V dropped 6 bases and J dropped 0; count of bases not matched to a gene: 4. CDR3 length: 14 residues. Germline lookup yields CDR1 MDHEN and CDR2 SYDVKM. The CDR3 bases are TGTGCCAGCAGGACTGCGGGGGGCTCCTACGAGCAGTACTTC. Translating it yields CASRTAGGSYEQYF.

V and J are TRBV28 and TRBJ2-6; D uncertain. CDR1 and CDR2 from the germline V gene are MDHEN and SYDVKM. V was clipped by 6 bases and J by 0 bases, with 9 bases between them. This CDR3 has 15 residues. This CDR3 reads CASRGPRSGANVLTF. In DNA, the CDR3 is TGTGCCAGCAGAGGGCCACGCTCTGGGGCCAACGTCCTGACTTTC.

This rearrangement joins TRBV19 to TRBJ2-7; possibly TRBD1 or TRBD2 for D (6 bases each). Germline-derived CDR1 and CDR2 are LNHDA and SQIVND (reference sequence). This CDR3 spans 14 amino acids. The V and J ends lost 6 bases and 3 bases respectively, with 15 bases between them. CDR3 sequence: CASSGGLVNYEQYF. The CDR3 region has the DNA TGTGCCAGTAGCGGGGGCCTGGTAAACTACGAGCAGTACTTC.

The chain combines TRBV5-6 with TRBJ2-7; D might be TRBD1 (7 bases). Germline loops: CDR1 SGHDT, CDR2 YYEEEE. Trimming took off 5 bases at V and 2 bases at J, with 17 bases between the two ends. The CDR3 is 15 amino acids. DNA for the CDR3: TGTGCCAGCAGGCCGCGGAGGGGGCAGGCCTACGAGCAGTACTTC. Its protein is CASRPRRGQAYEQYF.

The chain couples TRBV11-1 to TRBJ2-7; weak D call: TRBD2 (6 bases). The germline V and J ends were trimmed by 2 bases and 3 bases, with 14 bases remaining between them. This CDR3 contains 15 residues. CDR1 is SGHAT, CDR2 FQDESV, per germline (reference sequence). CDR3 coding DNA: TGTGCCAGCAGCTTAAGGCGGGGACCCCTCTACGAGCAGTACTTC. Protein sequence: CASSLRRGPLYEQYF.